The next 14 T cell receptor beta chains were all read from a single sample in a study of cytomegalovirus exposure and HLA in healthy donors. The PCR made use of 60 Vbeta and 13 Jbeta primers. Some clones are missing from TCRdb's copy, which holds only in-frame ones; the method was immunoSEQ multiplex PCR. The sample has about 200,000 clones; the top ten hold 1.1%. Sequenced: PBMCs. These receptor sequences come from a girl between 2 and 10 years old in good health and CMV-seropositive.

The V and J genes are TRBV28 and TRBJ2-6; D uncertain. The CDR3 runs to 15 residues. In germline, CDR1 is MDHEN, CDR2 SYDVKM. Trimming left V 2 bases short and J 0 bases short, with 5 bases between. The CDR3 DNA reads as TGTGCCAGCAGTTTACCAGGCTCTGGGGCCAACGTCCTGACTTTC. This encodes CASSLPGSGANVLTF.

The chain joins TRBV7-2 to TRBJ2-1, with D unclear. This CDR3 region has 15 residues. CDR1 and CDR2 (germline): SGHTA, FQGNSA. Deletions cut 2 bases from V and 5 bases from J, with 13 bases between. CDR3 coding DNA: TGTGCCAGCAGCTTAAGAGGCCGACGGGACAATGAGCAGTTCTTC. Its translation: CASSLRGRRDNEQFF. Looking up the rest from reference TRBV7-2 and TRBJ2-1 gives the full variable domain: GAGVSQSPSNKVTEKGKDVELRCDPISGHTALYWYRQSLGQGLEFLIYFQGNSAPDKSGLPSDRFSAERTGGSVSTLTIQRTQQEDSAVYLCASSLRGRRDNEQFFGPGTRLTVL.

CDR3 DNA sequence: TGTGCCAGCAGCCAAGTATTGCGCTACGAGCAGTACTTC. It is translated as CASSQVLRYEQYF. V gene TRBV4-2 combines with J gene TRBJ2-7; D uncertain. V shed 1 base and J shed 3 bases, with 7 bases lying between them. The germline gives CDR1 LGHNA, CDR2 YNFKEQ. This CDR3 contains 13 residues.

V is TRBV5-1 and J is TRBJ2-3, with 11 bases fitting TRBD2. The CDR3 consists of 17 residues. V shed 3 bases and J 4 bases; nucleotides not matched to a gene: 10. Per germline, CDR1 SGHRS and CDR2 YFSETQ. CDR3 nucleotides: TGCGCCAGCAGCTCGACTAATACTAGCGGGAGACCAGATACGCAGTATTTT. As protein: CASSSTNTSGRPDTQYF.

The V and J genes are TRBV5-4 and TRBJ2-3; 9 bases align to TRBD1. CDR1 is SGHNT, CDR2 YYREEE, per germline (reference sequence). V shed 2 bases and J 5 bases; nucleotides not matched to a gene: 3. The CDR3 runs 14 residues. The CDR3 DNA is TGTGCCAGCAGCTTCCGGGACAGGGTAGATACGCAGTATTTT. It codes for CASSFRDRVDTQYF. The entire variable domain, with the rest obtained from reference TRBV5-4 and TRBJ2-3, is as follows: ETGVTQSPTHLIKTRGQQVTLRCSSQSGHNTVSWYQQALGQGPQFIFQYYREEENGRGNFPPRFSGLQFPNYSSELNVNALELDDSALYLCASSFRDRVDTQYFGPGTRLTVL.

V is TRBV9 and J is TRBJ2-1; 10 positions match TRBD2. With 1 base clipped from V and 6 bases from J, the junction kept 7 bases outside the gene matches. The CDR3 spans 16 residues. The germline CDR1 and CDR2 sequences are SGDLS and YYNGEE. The CDR3 DNA reads as TGTGCCAGCAGCGTATCTGCGGGGACTAGCGTCAATGAGCAGTTCTTC. Translated, it gives CASSVSAGTSVNEQFF. Looking up the rest from reference TRBV9 and TRBJ2-1 gives the full variable domain: DSGVTQTPKHLITATGQRVTLRCSPRSGDLSVYWYQQSLDQGLQFLIQYYNGEERAKGNILERFSAQQFPDLHSELNLSSLELGDSALYFCASSVSAGTSVNEQFFGPGTRLTVL.

The chain is built from TRBV6-1 and TRBJ2-3; tentative D call: TRBD1 (6 bases). In germline, CDR1 is MNHNS, CDR2 SASEGT. Between the trimmed V and J ends, which lost 3 bases and 0 bases, there was a span of 13 bases. CDR3 length: 16 amino acids. CDR3: CASSERQVLSTDTQYF. CDR3 bases: TGTGCCAGCAGTGAGCGACAGGTACTTAGCACAGATACGCAGTATTTT.

V gene TRBV11-1 combines with J gene TRBJ2-1, with TRBD2 identical over 12 bases. CDR1 and CDR2 (germline): SGHAT, FQDESV (reference sequence). Trimming cost V 5 bases and J 4 bases; bases outside gene matches: 9. This CDR3 is built from 17 residues. CDR3 protein: CASSTTTTSGGYNEQFF. CDR3 bases: TGTGCCAGCAGCACTACCACGACTAGCGGGGGTTACAATGAGCAGTTCTTC. Combining the CDR3 with reference TRBV11-1 and TRBJ2-1 gives the whole variable domain EAEVAQSPRYKITEKSQAVAFWCDPISGHATLYWYRQILGQGPELLVQFQDESVVDDSQLPKDRFSAERLKGVDSTLKIQPAELGDSAMYLCASSTTTTSGGYNEQFFGPGTRLTVL.

The J gene is TRBJ2-7, the V gene TRBV6-6; D is perhaps TRBD2 (6 bases). Germline values: CDR1 MNHNY, CDR2 SVGAGI (reference sequence). The CDR3 covers 11 residues. Trimming shortened V by 10 bases and J by 3 bases, and 10 bases separated the two germline ends. CDR3 residues: CATRDIYEQYF. CDR3 bases: TGTGCCACGCGGGATATCTACGAGCAGTACTTC.

The chain uses TRBV19 and TRBJ2-7; D call uncertain. The length of the CDR3 is 12 residues. Germline assignment: CDR1 LNHDA and CDR2 SQIVND (reference sequence). V shed 6 bases and J shed 0 bases, with 6 bases lying between them. The CDR3 sequence: CASSSPSYEQYF. CDR3 DNA: TGTGCCAGTAGCTCCCCCTCCTACGAGCAGTACTTC.

The chain employs TRBV7-6 and TRBJ2-7; TRBD1 matches at 7 bases. CDR1 and CDR2 from the germline V gene are SGHVS and FNYEAQ. J lost 5 bases, V lost 1 base, and 8 bases had no gene match. This CDR3 region has 15 residues. The CDR3 DNA follows: TGTGCCAGCAGCTTAGTGGCCCAGGGGGTCCACGAGCAGTACTTC. Protein: CASSLVAQGVHEQYF.

The chain links TRBV6-9 to TRBJ2-7; D uncertain. CDR1 MNHGY and CDR2 SVAAGI come from the germline V gene. The CDR3 sequence is 14 residues long. V lost 7 bases to trimming and J lost 0 bases, with 13 bases between them. Here the CDR3 reads CASIFRLSSYEQYF. The CDR3 DNA sequence: TGTGCCAGCATCTTCAGGCTGAGCTCCTACGAGCAGTACTTC.

The V gene is TRBV7-8, the J gene TRBJ2-6, with D tentatively TRBD1 (5 bases). The germline CDR1 and CDR2 sequences are SGHVS and FQNEAQ. V was cut by 4 bases and J by 3 bases, with 10 bases left in between. The CDR3 runs to 15 residues. CDR3 sequence: CASSSKRGGANVLTF. In nucleotides, the CDR3 is TGTGCCAGCAGCTCAAAAAGGGGTGGGGCCAACGTCCTGACTTTC.

V gene TRBV7-9 combines with J gene TRBJ1-1, with a weak D call TRBD1 (6 bases). The CDR3 extends over 13 amino acids. CDR1 and CDR2 from the germline V gene are SEHNR and FQNEAQ (reference sequence). Between the trimmed V and J ends, which lost 1 base and 8 bases, there was a span of 11 bases. The CDR3: CASSLDGGDEAFF. The CDR3 DNA sequence: TGTGCCAGCAGCTTAGATGGGGGCGACGAAGCTTTCTTT.